One and the same sample provided the 28 T cell receptor beta chains below, sequenced in a study. TCRdb ran MiXCR on the 5' RACE reads and lists one entry per CDR3 protein. The data contain about 42,000 distinct CDR3 sequences, around 30% of them singletons. Sequencing used tumor-infiltrating memory CD4+ T cells sorted from the breast tumor. Subset here: memory CD4+ T cells, CD4+CD45RO+CD25-. All receptors come from a female donor with breast cancer.

This clonotype was detected once. The chain carries TRBV7-3 and TRBJ2-3; D remains ambiguous. The CDR3 sequence is 15 residues long. The germline CDR1 and CDR2 sequences are SGHTA and FQGTGA. Trimming pared 1 base from V and 5 bases from J, leaving 13 bases between. The CDR3 DNA is TGTGCCAGCAGCTTAAACCCCCGGGCACTAGATACGCAGTATTTT. This sequence encodes CASSLNPRALDTQYF.

This clonotype was picked up many times. The V call is TRBV20-1, the J call TRBJ2-2; 10 nucleotides agree with TRBD2. Germline lookup yields CDR1 DFQATT and CDR2 SNEGSKA (reference sequence). The CDR3 spans 16 residues. V shed 5 bases and J 2 bases; nucleotides not matched to a gene: 8. The DNA for the CDR3 is TGCAGTGCTCCGAATCCTAGCGGGGGTAACACCGGGGAGCTGTTTTTT. Its protein is CSAPNPSGGNTGELFF.

This clonotype was counted a few times. The chain links TRBV12-3 or TRBV12-4 to TRBJ2-1, with 8 nucleotides matching TRBD1. After removal of 6 bases from V and 2 bases from J, the junction contained 6 bases not matched to a gene. The CDR3 totals 15 residues. The CDR3 coding sequence is TGTGCCAGCAGCTATGACAGGGGCCCCTACAATGAGCAGTTCTTC. Amino acid sequence: CASSYDRGPYNEQFF.

This clonotype was seen at least ten times. The chain recombines TRBV12-3 or TRBV12-4 with TRBJ2-5, with TRBD2 matching over 8 bases. Trimming at V came to 6 bases and at J to 5 bases, leaving 11 bases not matched to a gene. This CDR3 is 15 amino acids long. As DNA, the CDR3 is TGTGCCAGCAGCCTCGGACTAGCCGGGGCGGAGACCCAGTACTTC. It yields the protein CASSLGLAGAETQYF.

Comment on this clonotype: This clone may be a read error of a much larger clone one base away. The chain couples TRBV12-3 or TRBV12-4 to TRBJ2-7, with D hard to call. This CDR3 spans 12 amino acids. V was clipped by 10 bases and J by 5 bases, with 15 bases between them. CDR3 nucleotides: TGTGCCATCAGCCTCCTCAGTAACGAGCAGTACTTC. It yields the protein CAISLLSNEQYF.

This sequence joins TRBV3-1 and TRBJ1-2; possibly TRBD1 for D (5 bases). CDR1 and CDR2 (germline): LGHDT, YNNKEL (reference sequence). Trimming cost V 4 bases and J 8 bases, with 17 bases left between them. The CDR3 extends over 14 amino acids. This CDR3 is CASSRGLGDAGYTF. The CDR3, as DNA: TGTGCCAGCAGCCGTGGACTGGGGGATGCGGGCTACACCTTC. Filled out from reference TRBV3-1 and TRBJ1-2, the complete variable domain reads DTAVSQTPKYLVTQMGNDKSIKCEQNLGHDTMYWYKQDSKKFLKIMFSYNNKELIINETVPNRFSPKSPDKAHLNLHINSLELGDSAVYFCASSRGLGDAGYTFGSGTRLTVV.

The chain couples TRBV29-1 to TRBJ2-1; no clear D. The CDR3 consists of 15 residues. The germline gives CDR1 SQVTM, CDR2 ANQGSEA. The germline V and J ends were trimmed by 7 bases and 0 bases, with 16 bases remaining between them. In DNA, the CDR3 is TGCAGCGCCTCGGCCGCGACACCCTCCTACAATGAGCAGTTCTTC. Its translation: CSASAATPSYNEQFF.

This clonotype was picked up a small number of times. The chain uses TRBV5-5 and TRBJ2-7, with 7 bases matching TRBD1. Trimming cost V 4 bases and J 3 bases; bases outside gene matches: 10. Germline V gene lookup returns CDR1 SGHKS and CDR2 YYEKEE (reference sequence). The CDR3 is 15 residues long. In DNA form, the CDR3 reads TGTGCCAGCAGCGAAAGACAGGGCTACGGCTACGAGCAGTACTTC. Protein product: CASSERQGYGYEQYF.

This chain connects TRBV7-2 to TRBJ1-4; 7 nucleotides line up with TRBD1. V dropped 2 bases and J dropped 6; count of bases not matched to a gene: 6. Germline CDR1 SGHTA, CDR2 FQGNSA. The CDR3 length is 15 residues. CDR3 sequence (DNA): TGTGCCAGCAGCTTATCAGACAGGGTATATGAAAAACTGTTTTTT. Its protein product is CASSLSDRVYEKLFF.

In this sample, this clonotype turned up many times. The gene calls are TRBV7-3 and TRBJ2-3; 7 bases line up with TRBD2. With V trimmed by 5 bases and J by 12 bases, 11 bases remained unmatched. This CDR3 is built from 13 residues. The V gene's germline CDR1 is SGHTA and CDR2 FQGTGA. The CDR3 reads CASSPGPRGSQYF. Written as DNA, the CDR3 is TGTGCCAGCAGCCCCGGGCCGCGGGGGAGTCAGTATTTT. Looking up the rest from reference TRBV7-3 and TRBJ2-3 gives the full variable domain: GAGVSQTPSNKVTEKGKYVELRCDPISGHTALYWYRQSLGQGPEFLIYFQGTGAADDSGLPNDRFFAVRPEGSVSTLKIQRTERGDSAVYLCASSPGPRGSQYFGPGTRLTVL.

The table lists this clonotype with a few counts. This sequence joins TRBV5-1 and TRBJ2-2; 10 positions agree with TRBD2. The CDR3 sequence is 15 residues long. With 1 base clipped from V and 7 bases from J, the junction kept 4 bases outside the gene matches. In germline, CDR1 is SGHRS, CDR2 YFSETQ. The CDR3: CASSLPSGSHGELFF. The DNA for the CDR3 is TGCGCCAGCAGCTTGCCTAGCGGGAGCCACGGGGAGCTGTTTTTT.

This rearrangement joins TRBV5-1 to TRBJ1-2; D is undetermined. Germline CDR1 SGHRS, CDR2 YFSETQ. V dropped 2 bases and J dropped 6 bases, with 14 bases sitting between them. The CDR3 has 14 amino acids. The DNA for the CDR3 is TGCGCCAGCAGCTTAAGGCCGGGCACGGATGGCTACACCTTC. It codes for CASSLRPGTDGYTF.

This clonotype was detected ten times or more. The rearrangement joins TRBV4-2 to TRBJ2-7; a possible D gene is TRBD2 (6 bases). This CDR3 has 14 residues. Trimming removed 3 bases at V and 3 bases at J, with 12 bases between. Germline loops: CDR1 LGHNA, CDR2 YNFKEQ. CDR3 nucleotide sequence: TGTGCCAGCAGCCAGCGGGGCGGGGTCTACGAGCAGTACTTC. This codes for CASSQRGGVYEQYF.

The rearrangement links TRBV4-1 to TRBJ2-5; D is unresolved. V lost 0 bases and J lost 4, with 9 bases in between. Germline-derived CDR1 and CDR2 are MGHRA and YSYEKL. The CDR3 consists of 14 residues. The CDR3 region has the DNA TGCGCCAGCAGCCAAGATCGTGCAGGAGAGACCCAGTACTTC. This sequence encodes CASSQDRAGETQYF.

The chain couples TRBV13 to TRBJ2-5; D remains unclear. Germline loops: CDR1 PRHDT, CDR2 FYEKMQ (reference sequence). Trimming pared 4 bases from V and 2 bases from J, leaving 14 bases between. There are 15 residues in the CDR3. The CDR3 spells CASSSTQRRQETQYF. CDR3 DNA sequence: TGTGCCAGCAGCTCTACCCAACGACGACAAGAGACCCAGTACTTC. Filled out from reference TRBV13 and TRBJ2-5, the complete variable domain reads AAGVIQSPRHLIKEKRETATLKCYPIPRHDTVYWYQQGPGQDPQFLISFYEKMQSDKGSIPDRFSAQQFSDYHSELNMSSLELGDSALYFCASSSTQRRQETQYFGPGTRLLVL.

This clonotype was seen repeatedly, ten times or more. This chain links TRBV7-2 with TRBJ2-7, with unresolved D. V lost 6 bases and J 1 base, leaving 10 bases between the germline ends. The CDR3 consists of 13 residues. Germline assignment: CDR1 SGHTA and CDR2 FQGNSA. CDR3 region: CASRKSESYEQYF. DNA for the CDR3: TGTGCCAGCAGGAAGTCAGAGTCCTACGAGCAGTACTTC.

The chain recombines TRBV7-2 with TRBJ2-3; 7 nucleotides align to TRBD2. This CDR3 spans 17 amino acids. Germline V CDR1 and CDR2: SGHTA, FQGNSA. Trimming took 5 bases from V and 4 from J; bases not matched to a gene: 15. CDR3 coding DNA: TGTGCCAGCAGCCCCTCACTAGCGCTGGTAGGCGCAGATACGCAGTATTTT. This sequence encodes CASSPSLALVGADTQYF.

The gene calls are TRBV4-1 and TRBJ1-6, with 9 bases that match TRBD1. The CDR3 sequence is 15 residues long. V dropped 3 bases and J dropped 11; count of bases not matched to a gene: 8. Germline CDR1 and CDR2: MGHRA and YSYEKL. The DNA for the CDR3 is TGCGCCAGCAGCCACCAGGACAGGGGAGGTACACCCCTCCACTTT. The encoded protein is CASSHQDRGGTPLHF.

Concerning this clonotype: A much larger clone sits a single nucleotide away, making a read error possible. The chain couples TRBV5-1 to TRBJ2-2; D perhaps matches TRBD1 (6 bases). Deletions cut 1 base from V and 3 bases from J, with 10 bases between. The CDR3 contains 15 residues. CDR1 and CDR2 from the germline V gene are SGHRS and YFSETQ. In DNA, the CDR3 is TGCGCCAGCAGCTTGCCCAGGGGAGACACCGGGGAGCTGTTTTTT. Translating gives CASSLPRGDTGELFF.

J is TRBJ1-4 and V is TRBV7-8, with 8 positions matching TRBD1. Trimming removed 5 bases from V and 2 bases from J; junction bases left unmatched: 7. The CDR3 contains 16 residues. Germline V gene data show CDR1 as SGHVS and CDR2 as FQNEAQ. The CDR3 is CASSMDREVTNEKLFF. The CDR3 DNA reads TGTGCCAGCAGCATGGACAGGGAGGTTACTAATGAAAAACTGTTTTTT.

This sequence joins TRBV9 and TRBJ2-2; 10 nucleotides match TRBD1. The CDR3 totals 17 residues. The germline V gene has CDR1 SGDLS and CDR2 YYNGEE. The V gene end was trimmed by 3 bases and the J gene end by 5 bases; junction bases not matched to a gene: 10. CDR3 sequence: CASSDPGQGFGTGELFF. The CDR3, as DNA: TGTGCCAGCAGCGACCCGGGACAGGGGTTCGGGACCGGGGAGCTGTTTTTT.

The rearrangement uses TRBV9 and TRBJ2-5; D is possibly TRBD2 (6 bases). The CDR3 has 15 amino acids. Deletions cut 6 bases from V and 5 bases from J, with 20 bases between. CDR1 and CDR2 (germline): SGDLS, YYNGEE. The CDR3: CASTAYSGEDETQYF. In DNA, the CDR3 is TGTGCCAGCACCGCATATTCTGGGGAGGACGAGACCCAGTACTTC.

There are a few counts of this clonotype. The CDR3 loop is CASSEVGTEAFF. The CDR3 DNA is TGTGCCAGCAGTGAAGTGGGTACTGAAGCTTTCTTT. This chain links TRBV6-1 with TRBJ1-1, with D unclear. CDR1 MNHNS and CDR2 SASEGT come from the germline V gene. Trimming took off 1 base at V and 5 bases at J, with 5 bases between the two ends. CDR3 length: 12 amino acids.

This clonotype was counted many times. The gene calls are TRBV9 and TRBJ1-1; no firm D call. The CDR3 spans 16 residues. CDR1 is SGDLS, CDR2 YYNGEE, per germline. Trimming took 3 bases from V and 0 from J, leaving 15 bases between them. CDR3 sequence (DNA): TGTGCCAGCAGCGCAACCTCCCGGGGAATGAACACTGAAGCTTTCTTT. It codes for CASSATSRGMNTEAFF.

This clonotype occurred many times. The chain links TRBV6-4 to TRBJ2-1, with 8 nucleotides matching TRBD2. Losses at the gene ends were 4 bases for V and 3 bases for J; bases not matched to a gene: 5. Germline V gives CDR1 MRHNA, CDR2 SNTAGT. The CDR3 consists of 15 residues. The CDR3 nucleotides are TGTGCCAGCAGTGTCCCCGGGGGGGTCTACAATGAGCAGTTCTTC. Its protein is CASSVPGGVYNEQFF.

The CDR3: CASSSSLAGEGYEQYF. CDR3 DNA sequence: TGTGCCAGCAGCTCCTCTCTAGCGGGAGAAGGATACGAGCAGTACTTC. V and J are TRBV4-2 and TRBJ2-7, with 10 bases aligning to TRBD2. The CDR3 totals 16 residues. The V gene's germline CDR1 is LGHNA and CDR2 YNFKEQ. V gave up 5 bases and J gave up 4 bases; unmatched junction bases: 11.

The J gene is TRBJ2-3, the V gene TRBV20-1, with 10 nucleotides matching TRBD1. Trimming took 7 bases from V and 5 from J; bases not matched to a gene: 9. The CDR3 length is 14 residues. Germline-derived CDR1 and CDR2 are DFQATT and SNEGSKA (reference sequence). CDR3 loop: CSVPHRDRGDTQYF. Here the CDR3 DNA reads TGCAGTGTTCCTCACCGGGACAGGGGAGATACGCAGTATTTT.

J is TRBJ1-5 and V is TRBV6-5; D call uncertain. V lost 3 bases and J lost 1, with 4 bases in between. This CDR3 has 13 residues. The germline CDR1 and CDR2 sequences are MNHEY and SVGAGI. The CDR3 spells CASSYRSNQPQHF. CDR3 nucleotide sequence: TGTGCCAGCAGTTATAGGAGCAATCAGCCCCAGCATTTT.